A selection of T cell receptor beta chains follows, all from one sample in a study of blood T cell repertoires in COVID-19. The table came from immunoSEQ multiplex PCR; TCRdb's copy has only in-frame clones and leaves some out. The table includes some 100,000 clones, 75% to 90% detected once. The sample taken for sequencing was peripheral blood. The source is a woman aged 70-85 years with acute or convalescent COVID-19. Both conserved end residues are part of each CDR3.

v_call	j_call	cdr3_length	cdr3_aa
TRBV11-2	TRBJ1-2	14	CASSLAILTAVIAF
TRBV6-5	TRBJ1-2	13	CASTETDTYGYTF
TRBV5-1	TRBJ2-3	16	CASSLGGTGSTDTQYF
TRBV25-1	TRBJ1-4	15	CASSEYLGQNEKLFF
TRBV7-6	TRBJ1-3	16	CASSLAAATVGNTIYF
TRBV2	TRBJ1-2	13	CASSEDRVGGYTF
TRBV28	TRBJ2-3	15	CASSLGLAGTDTQYF
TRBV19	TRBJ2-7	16	CASSIGTPGVPYEQYF
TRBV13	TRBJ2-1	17	CASSVPWRSDVNNEQFF
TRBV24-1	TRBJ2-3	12	CATTDSRDTQYF
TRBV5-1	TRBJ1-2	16	CASSSGGTGRPHGYTF
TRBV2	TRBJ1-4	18	CASTFQGAISATNEKLFF
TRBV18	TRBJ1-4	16	CASSRPTGNQNEKLFF
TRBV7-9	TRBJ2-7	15	CASSLRQGASYEQYF
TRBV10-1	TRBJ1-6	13	CASRQGFNSPLHF
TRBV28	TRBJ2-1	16	CASSLFSGGAYNEQFF
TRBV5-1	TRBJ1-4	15	CASSPGVGVYEKLFF
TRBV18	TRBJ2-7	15	CASSPPNGQGGEQYF
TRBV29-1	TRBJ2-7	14	CSVLDSAVSYEQYF
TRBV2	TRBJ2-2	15	CASSIFTGGTGELFF
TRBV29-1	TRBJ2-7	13	CSVGDRGLYEQYF
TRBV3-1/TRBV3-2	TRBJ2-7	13	CASSHIEAYEQYF
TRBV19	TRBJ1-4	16	CASSIGIGTGDEKLFF
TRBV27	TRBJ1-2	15	CASSSRSTGDYGYTF
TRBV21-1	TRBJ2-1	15	CRKRSTGRVYNEQFF
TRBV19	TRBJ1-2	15	CASSQPGIFGYGYTF
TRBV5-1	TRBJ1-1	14	CASSPRSTNTEAFF
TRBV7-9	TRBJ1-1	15	CASSSPGGAPTEAFF
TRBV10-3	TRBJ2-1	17	CAISSTQPGLGFNEQFF
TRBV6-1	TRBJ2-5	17	CASSELRFGGFEETQYF
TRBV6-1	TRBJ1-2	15	CASSDPGQGGYGYTF
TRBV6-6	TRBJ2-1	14	CASTPGSPVGEQFF
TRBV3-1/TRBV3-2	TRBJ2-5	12	CASSRREETQYF
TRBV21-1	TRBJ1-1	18	CASSRPPRTGKVGTEAFF
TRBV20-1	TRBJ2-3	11	CSPTRADTQYF
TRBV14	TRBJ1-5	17	CASSQDWWRGGNQPQHF
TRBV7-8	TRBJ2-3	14	CASSLTSGGNTQYF